This entry lists 32 T cell receptor beta chains sequenced from one sample in a study of blood T cell repertoires in COVID-19 (dated by TCRdb to about 2020). Library preparation employed the immunoSEQ multiplex PCR assay. The table was pulled from immuneACCESS by TCRdb, which kept in-frame rearrangements only. Such tables lose some clones; where checked, under half of the loss comes from unresolved V genes, and the rest has no known cause. The sample data list more than 150,000 clones, and about 86% of these were observed just once. 8% to 10% of the sample is held by the ten biggest clonotypes. Sequenced: peripheral blood. All receptors derive from a man in his fifties or sixties with acute or convalescent COVID-19.

V gene TRBV7-2 combines with J gene TRBJ2-1; 12 bases align to TRBD2. The CDR3 loop spans 14 amino acids. Germline assignment: CDR1 SGHTA and CDR2 FQGNSA. J was trimmed by 7 bases and V by 5 bases; bases with no gene match: 3. CDR3 loop: CASSRTSGGNEQFF. For the CDR3, the DNA is TGTGCCAGCAGCCGCACTAGCGGGGGGAATGAGCAGTTCTTC.

This chain joins TRBV20-1 and TRBJ2-3; D is ambiguous. V was trimmed by 6 bases and J by 9 bases, leaving 13 bases between them. Looked up from germline, CDR1 is DFQATT and CDR2 is SNEGSKA (reference sequence). The CDR3 has 11 residues. CDR3 protein: CSARLTPTQYF. For the CDR3, the DNA is TGCAGTGCCCGGTTAACCCCGACGCAGTATTTT.

This clone was observed a single time. The CDR3 DNA is TGTGCCAGCAGCCCAGGGACAGCGAGCCAAGAGACCCAGTACTTC. Its translation is CASSPGTASQETQYF. The rearrangement joins TRBV3-1 (or the pseudogene TRBV3-2) to TRBJ2-5, with 7 positions matching TRBD1. V dropped 4 bases and J dropped 1; count of bases not matched to a gene: 6. This CDR3 is 15 amino acids long. Germline CDR1 reads LGHDT; CDR2 reads YNNKEL (reference sequence).

About this clone: The same CDR3 also results from other DNA sequences found in this sample. The rearrangement uses TRBV11-2 and TRBJ1-1; 11 nucleotides agree with TRBD1. V trimming: 5 bases; J trimming: 5 bases; junction bases outside the gene matches: 4. The CDR3 spans 14 residues. The germline V gene encodes CDR1 SGHAT and CDR2 FQNNGV. CDR3 amino acids: CASSLGQGGTEAFF. The CDR3 region has the DNA TGTGCCAGCAGCCTGGGACAGGGGGGAACTGAAGCTTTCTTT.

The J gene is TRBJ1-6, the V gene TRBV6-5, with D maybe TRBD1 (6 bases). V lost 6 bases to trimming and J lost 10 bases, with 19 bases between them. The germline V gene encodes CDR1 MNHEY and CDR2 SVGAGI. The CDR3 loop spans 15 amino acids. CDR3 residues: CASSDGGARGSPLHF. In DNA form, the CDR3 reads TGTGCCAGCAGCGATGGGGGGGCGCGGGGGTCACCCCTCCACTTT.

The chain couples TRBV28 to TRBJ2-7; perhaps TRBD2 as D (6 bases). Deletions cut 7 bases from V and 3 bases from J, with 13 bases between. The germline V gene encodes CDR1 MDHEN and CDR2 SYDVKM. The CDR3 length is 13 residues. The CDR3 here is CASNAGLNYEQYF. In DNA form, the CDR3 reads TGTGCCAGCAACGCGGGGCTGAACTACGAGCAGTACTTC. The whole variable domain, filled in from reference TRBV28 and TRBJ2-7, reads DVKVTQSSRYLVKRTGEKVFLECVQDMDHENMFWYRQDPGLGLRLIYFSYDVKMKEKGDIPEGYSVSREKKERFSLILESASTNQTSMYLCASNAGLNYEQYFGPGTRLTVT.

V usage is TRBV20-1 and J usage is TRBJ1-4; D is uncertain. This CDR3 is 11 amino acids long. From germline, CDR1 is DFQATT and CDR2 SNEGSKA (reference sequence). The CDR3 spells CRVLANEKLFF. CDR3 in DNA: TGCAGGGTTCTAGCTAATGAAAAACTGTTTTTT.

In this sample, this clone turned up once. The rearrangement links TRBV19 to TRBJ1-6; the match to TRBD1 covers 9 bases. Germline V CDR1 and CDR2: LNHDA, SQIVND (reference sequence). With 6 bases clipped from V and 12 bases from J, the junction kept 6 bases outside the gene matches. The CDR3 has 13 residues. CDR3 protein: CASRPGTGIPLHF. CDR3 sequence (DNA): TGTGCCAGTAGACCCGGGACAGGGATACCCCTCCACTTT.

This clone has just one count. The rearrangement links TRBV11-2 to TRBJ2-3; D is ambiguous. This CDR3 contains 16 residues. CDR1 is SGHAT, CDR2 FQNNGV, per germline. V lost 5 bases to trimming and J lost 1 base, with 16 bases between them. CDR3 bases: TGTGCCAGCAGCACCGGAGTGGCGTTTGGCACAGATACGCAGTATTTT. Protein sequence: CASSTGVAFGTDTQYF.

This clone was seen a handful of times. The chain carries TRBV6-5 and TRBJ2-7; 10 nucleotides match TRBD2. This CDR3 is built from 13 residues. The junction had 5 bases not matched to a gene; V was cut back by 6 bases and J by 6 bases. Per germline, CDR1 MNHEY and CDR2 SVGAGI. This chain's CDR3 is CASRGLAVSEQYF. As DNA, the CDR3 is TGTGCCAGCAGAGGACTAGCGGTGAGCGAGCAGTACTTC.

The rearrangement uses TRBV10-2 and TRBJ1-5; D possibly corresponds to TRBD1 (6 bases). The CDR3 length is 14 residues. Trimming removed 7 bases at V and 2 bases at J, with 12 bases between. The germline gives CDR1 WSHSY, CDR2 SAAADI. The CDR3 spells CASTGGAGNQPQHF. The CDR3 region has the DNA TGCGCCAGCACTGGGGGGGCTGGCAATCAGCCCCAGCATTTT.

The chain joins TRBV25-1 to TRBJ2-3; 11 nucleotides align to TRBD2. Germline-derived CDR1 and CDR2 are MGHDK and SYGVNS. Losses at the gene ends were 4 bases for V and 7 bases for J; bases not matched to a gene: 10. The CDR3 totals 16 residues. CDR3 sequence reads: CASSGVLAGGPNTQYF. CDR3 coding DNA: TGTGCCAGCAGTGGGGTATTAGCGGGAGGGCCGAATACGCAGTATTTT.

V is TRBV7-3 and J is TRBJ1-1; perhaps TRBD1 as D (5 bases). V was trimmed by 2 bases and J by 3 bases, leaving 10 bases between them. The germline V gene has CDR1 SGHTA and CDR2 FQGTGA. The CDR3 runs to 14 residues. This CDR3 is CASSLQGSDTEAFF. CDR3 in DNA: TGTGCCAGCAGCTTACAGGGCTCCGACACTGAAGCTTTCTTT.

The CDR3 nucleotides are TGTGCCAGCAGACGGGACTCCAGCTCTGGAAACACCATATATTTT. As protein: CASRRDSSSGNTIYF. The chain couples TRBV6-6 to TRBJ1-3; TRBD1 is a possible D gene (5 bases). The CDR3 consists of 15 residues. Germline CDR1 is MNHNY and CDR2 is SVGAGI (reference sequence). The germline V and J ends were trimmed by 6 bases and 0 bases, with 12 bases remaining between them.

This clone was recorded a few times. The chain links TRBV4-2 to TRBJ2-7, with TRBD1 matching over 10 bases. J was trimmed by 4 bases and V by 5 bases; bases with no gene match: 8. The length of the CDR3 is 15 residues. The germline CDR1 and CDR2 sequences are LGHNA and YNFKEQ. CDR3 amino acids: CASSDRQGAAYEQYF. CDR3 bases: TGTGCCAGCAGCGACCGACAGGGGGCTGCGTACGAGCAGTACTTC.

The chain has TRBV19 and TRBJ2-1, with 10 bases fitting TRBD1. The V gene's germline CDR1 is LNHDA and CDR2 SQIVND (reference sequence). The CDR3 loop spans 15 amino acids. V shed 6 bases, J shed 4 bases, and the junction held 6 bases outside the gene matches. The CDR3 spells CASSPTGGHYNEQFF. The CDR3 DNA is TGTGCCAGTAGCCCGACAGGGGGCCATTACAATGAGCAGTTCTTC.

This clone was observed a single time. The rearrangement links TRBV6-5 to TRBJ1-5; 7 bases line up with TRBD1. V lost 6 bases to trimming and J lost 3 bases; unmatched junction nucleotides: 5. Germline V gene sequence: CDR1 MNHEY, CDR2 SVGAGI. The CDR3 consists of 14 residues. CDR3 amino acids: CASSPGGINQPQHF. CDR3 nucleotide sequence: TGTGCCAGCAGCCCAGGGGGGATCAATCAGCCCCAGCATTTT.

A single count supports this clone. The chain carries TRBV5-1 and TRBJ1-3, with 9 bases identical to TRBD1. The V and J ends lost 4 bases and 4 bases, in that order; junction bases with no gene match: 3. Germline lookup yields CDR1 SGHRS and CDR2 YFSETQ. The CDR3 has 14 residues. This CDR3 reads CASSMGQGGNTIYF. CDR3 DNA: TGCGCCAGCAGCATGGGACAGGGCGGAAACACCATATATTTT.

The genes are TRBV5-4 and TRBJ1-1, with D possibly TRBD1 on 6 matching bases. Trimming took 2 bases from V and 0 from J, leaving 14 bases between them. In germline, CDR1 is SGHNT, CDR2 YYREEE (reference sequence). The CDR3 extends over 16 amino acids. The CDR3 bases are TGTGCCAGCAGCTTTTACAGGGCCGCCATGAACACTGAAGCTTTCTTT. Translation: CASSFYRAAMNTEAFF.

This clone is a singleton in its sample. V is TRBV28 and J is TRBJ2-7, with TRBD1 matching 10 bases. Germline CDR1 MDHEN, CDR2 SYDVKM. The CDR3 contains 15 residues. The J segment lost 3 bases and the V segment lost 1 base, leaving 3 bases of the junction unmatched. CDR3 nucleotides: TGTGCCAGCAGTTTATTAGGACAGGGGGACTACGAGCAGTACTTC. This encodes CASSLLGQGDYEQYF.

This clone has just a few counts. The chain carries TRBV5-1 and TRBJ2-1, with D hard to call. Germline CDR1 SGHRS, CDR2 YFSETQ. Trimming pared 0 bases from V and 5 bases from J, leaving 3 bases between. The CDR3 has 12 amino acids. CDR3: CASSLANNEQFF. In nucleotides, the CDR3 is TGCGCCAGCAGCTTGGCCAACAATGAGCAGTTCTTC.

The chain employs TRBV29-1 and TRBJ1-2, with D possibly being TRBD1 (5 bases). In germline, CDR1 is SQVTM, CDR2 ANQGSEA. The CDR3 extends over 12 amino acids. Trimming removed 5 bases from V and 0 bases from J, with 7 bases in between. The CDR3 loop reads CSVQGPNYGYTF. The CDR3 DNA reads as TGCAGCGTTCAGGGTCCTAACTATGGCTACACCTTC.

In this sample, this clone turned up a few times. This sequence joins TRBV5-4 and TRBJ2-3; TRBD2 matches at 10 bases. In germline, CDR1 is SGHNT, CDR2 YYREEE (reference sequence). With V trimmed by 3 bases and J by 6 bases, 7 bases remained unmatched. The CDR3 runs to 15 residues. The CDR3 spells CASSSPSGRRDTQYF. The DNA for the CDR3 is TGTGCCAGCAGCTCCCCTAGCGGGAGAAGGGATACGCAGTATTTT.

The chain recombines TRBV3-1 (or the pseudogene TRBV3-2) with TRBJ2-3; 11 positions agree with TRBD1. This CDR3 is built from 15 residues. The J segment lost 6 bases and the V segment lost 1 base, leaving 3 bases of the junction unmatched. The germline gives CDR1 LGHDT, CDR2 YNNKEL (reference sequence). Written as DNA, the CDR3 is TGTGCCAGCAGCCAAGCAGGGACAGGGGGGGATACGCAGTATTTT. Amino acid sequence: CASSQAGTGGDTQYF.

This clone appeared a single time. This chain connects TRBV29-1 to TRBJ1-5; a weak D match, TRBD1 (5 bases). From germline, CDR1 is SQVTM and CDR2 ANQGSEA. The CDR3 totals 12 residues. Deletions cut 4 bases from V and 7 bases from J, with 11 bases between. DNA of the CDR3: TGCAGCGTTGGTGGCAGGGAACAGCCCCAGCATTTT. This encodes CSVGGREQPQHF.

The chain carries TRBV7-2 and TRBJ2-2, with TRBD2 identical over 8 bases. Germline loops: CDR1 SGHTA, CDR2 FQGNSA. V gave up 1 base and J gave up 6 bases; unmatched junction bases: 4. This CDR3 region has 15 residues. The CDR3 coding sequence is TGTGCCAGCAGCTTAGACGTCGGGAGGGCCGGGGAGCTGTTTTTT. Translated, it gives CASSLDVGRAGELFF. Filled out from reference TRBV7-2 and TRBJ2-2, the complete variable domain reads GAGVSQSPSNKVTEKGKDVELRCDPISGHTALYWYRQSLGQGLEFLIYFQGNSAPDKSGLPSDRFSAERTGGSVSTLTIQRTQQEDSAVYLCASSLDVGRAGELFFGEGSRLTVL.

This chain connects TRBV7-6 to TRBJ2-5; the match to TRBD1 covers 8 bases. Unmatched junction bases numbered 4, after V lost 2 bases and J lost 2 bases. The CDR3 has 15 residues. Germline values: CDR1 SGHVS, CDR2 FNYEAQ. The CDR3 loop is CASSLHQGAQETQYF. CDR3 coding DNA: TGTGCCAGCAGCTTACATCAGGGGGCTCAAGAGACCCAGTACTTC.

The J gene is TRBJ2-5, the V gene TRBV14, with 11 bases identical to TRBD2. Unmatched junction bases numbered 10, after V lost 0 bases and J lost 1 base. Germline CDR1 and CDR2: SGHDN and FVKESK. The CDR3 is made up of 19 amino acids. The CDR3 region is CASSQDSLAGGILQETQYF. For the CDR3, the DNA is TGTGCCAGCAGCCAAGATTCCCTAGCGGGAGGAATACTCCAAGAGACCCAGTACTTC.

This clone appeared a single time. The rearrangement links TRBV15 to TRBJ1-5, with D possibly matching TRBD1 (5 bases). Germline CDR1 reads LNHNV; CDR2 reads YYDKDF (reference sequence). V gave up 5 bases and J gave up 0 bases, with 17 bases separating them. The CDR3 is made up of 17 amino acids. The CDR3 sequence is CATSPWAGVYSNQPQHF. The CDR3 DNA sequence: TGTGCCACCAGCCCCTGGGCGGGGGTTTATAGCAATCAGCCCCAGCATTTT.

The chain has TRBV6-5 and TRBJ1-2, with D maybe TRBD1 (5 bases). The germline V and J ends were trimmed by 5 bases and 5 bases, with 18 bases remaining between them. Germline V CDR1 and CDR2: MNHEY, SVGAGI. This CDR3 has 15 residues. DNA of the CDR3: TGTGCCAGCAGTCCCAGGGCAACCACCCCTTATGGCTACACCTTC. This codes for CASSPRATTPYGYTF.

The chain recombines TRBV7-9 with TRBJ1-1; perhaps TRBD1 as D (5 bases). Trimming left V 5 bases short and J 4 bases short, with 11 bases between. The CDR3 runs 13 residues. Germline CDR1 and CDR2: SEHNR and FQNEAQ (reference sequence). The CDR3 bases are TGTGCCAGCAGCGTTGACGGGGGCACTGAAGCTTTCTTT. It encodes CASSVDGGTEAFF.

The CDR3 region is CASSFRSPDRSYLRGAGNTIYF. The DNA for the CDR3 is TGTGCCAGCAGTTTTCGGTCCCCAGACAGGTCGTACCTTCGGGGGGCCGGAAACACCATATATTTT. The chain joins TRBV27 to TRBJ1-3, with D maybe TRBD1 (6 bases). Germline-derived CDR1 and CDR2 are MNHEY and SMNVEV (reference sequence). The CDR3 has 22 residues. Trimming left V 3 bases short and J 4 bases short, with 34 bases between.